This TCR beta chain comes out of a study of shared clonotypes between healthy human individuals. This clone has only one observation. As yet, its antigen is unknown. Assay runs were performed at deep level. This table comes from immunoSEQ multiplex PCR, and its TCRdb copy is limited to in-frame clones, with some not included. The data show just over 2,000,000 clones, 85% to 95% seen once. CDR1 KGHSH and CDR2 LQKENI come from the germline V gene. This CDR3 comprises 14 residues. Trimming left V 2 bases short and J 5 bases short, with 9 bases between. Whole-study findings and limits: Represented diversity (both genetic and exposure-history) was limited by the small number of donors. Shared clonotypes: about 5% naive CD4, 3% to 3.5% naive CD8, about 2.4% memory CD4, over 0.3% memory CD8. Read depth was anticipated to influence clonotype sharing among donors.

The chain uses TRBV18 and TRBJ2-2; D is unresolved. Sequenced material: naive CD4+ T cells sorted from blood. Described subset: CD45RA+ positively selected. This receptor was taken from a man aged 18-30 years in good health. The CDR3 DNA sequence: TGTGCCAGCTCACCAGGGTTACAGACCGGGGAGCTGTTTTTT. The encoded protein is CASSPGLQTGELFF.